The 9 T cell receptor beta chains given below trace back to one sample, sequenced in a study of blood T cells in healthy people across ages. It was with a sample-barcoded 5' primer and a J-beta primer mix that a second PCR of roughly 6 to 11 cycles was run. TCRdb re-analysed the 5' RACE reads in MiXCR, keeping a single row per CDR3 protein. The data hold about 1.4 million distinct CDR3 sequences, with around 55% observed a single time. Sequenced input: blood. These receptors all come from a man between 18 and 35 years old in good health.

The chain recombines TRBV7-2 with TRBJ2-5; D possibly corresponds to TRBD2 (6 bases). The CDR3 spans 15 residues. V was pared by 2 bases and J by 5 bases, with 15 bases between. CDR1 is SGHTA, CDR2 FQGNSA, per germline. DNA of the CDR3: TGTGCCAGCAGCTTAAATGGTCCCCGGGGGGAGACCCAGTACTTC. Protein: CASSLNGPRGETQYF.

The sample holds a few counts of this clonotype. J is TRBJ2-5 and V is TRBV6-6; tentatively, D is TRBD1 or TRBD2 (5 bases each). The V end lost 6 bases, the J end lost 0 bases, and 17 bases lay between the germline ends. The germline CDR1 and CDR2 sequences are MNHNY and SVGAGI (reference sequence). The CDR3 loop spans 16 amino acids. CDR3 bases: TGTGCCAGCAGACGGTTTGAGGGGACGAACCAAGAGACCCAGTACTTC. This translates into CASRRFEGTNQETQYF.

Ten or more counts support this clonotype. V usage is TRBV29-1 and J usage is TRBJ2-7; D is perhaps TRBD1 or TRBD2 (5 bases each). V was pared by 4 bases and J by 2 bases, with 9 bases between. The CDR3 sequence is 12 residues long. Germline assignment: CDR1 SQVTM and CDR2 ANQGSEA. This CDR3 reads CSVGDGTYEQYF. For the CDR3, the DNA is TGCAGCGTTGGGGACGGGACCTACGAGCAGTACTTC.

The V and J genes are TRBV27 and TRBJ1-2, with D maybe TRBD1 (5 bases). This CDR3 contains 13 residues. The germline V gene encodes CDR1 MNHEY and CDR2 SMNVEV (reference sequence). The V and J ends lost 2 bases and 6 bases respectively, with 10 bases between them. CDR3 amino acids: CASSLQGGDGYTF. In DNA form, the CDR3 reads TGTGCCAGCAGTTTACAGGGTGGAGATGGCTACACCTTC.

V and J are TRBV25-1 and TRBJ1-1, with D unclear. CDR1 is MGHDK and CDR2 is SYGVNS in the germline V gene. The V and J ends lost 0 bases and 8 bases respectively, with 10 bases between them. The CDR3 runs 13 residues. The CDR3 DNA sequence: TGTGCCAGCAGTGAATACGGTTACGCGGAAGCTTTCTTT. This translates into CASSEYGYAEAFF.

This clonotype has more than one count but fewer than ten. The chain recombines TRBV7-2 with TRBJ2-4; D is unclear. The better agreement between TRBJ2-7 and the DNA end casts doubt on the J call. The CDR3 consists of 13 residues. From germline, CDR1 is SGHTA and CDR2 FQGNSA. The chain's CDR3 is CASSGIASYEQYF. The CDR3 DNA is TGTGCCAGCAGTGGGATAGCTTCCTACGAGCAGTACTTC.

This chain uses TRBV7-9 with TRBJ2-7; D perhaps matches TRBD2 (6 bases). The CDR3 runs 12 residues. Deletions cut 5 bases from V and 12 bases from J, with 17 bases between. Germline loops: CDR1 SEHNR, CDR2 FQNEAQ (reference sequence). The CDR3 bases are TGTGCCAGCAGCCTGGGCGGGGACTTTGCGTACTTC. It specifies CASSLGGDFAYF.

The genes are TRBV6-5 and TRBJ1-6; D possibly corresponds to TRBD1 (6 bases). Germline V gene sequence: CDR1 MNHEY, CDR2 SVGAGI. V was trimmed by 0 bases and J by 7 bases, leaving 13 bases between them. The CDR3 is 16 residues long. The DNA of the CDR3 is TGTGCCAGCAGTTACTCGGGGGGCGAGGGGAATTCACCCCTCCACTTT. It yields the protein CASSYSGGEGNSPLHF.

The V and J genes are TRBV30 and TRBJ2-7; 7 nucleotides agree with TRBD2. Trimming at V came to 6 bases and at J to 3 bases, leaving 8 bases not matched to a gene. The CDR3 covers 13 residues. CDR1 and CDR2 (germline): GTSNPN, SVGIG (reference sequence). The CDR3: CACTGTTYYEQYF. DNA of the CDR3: TGTGCCTGTACCGGGACTACCTACTACGAGCAGTACTTC.